The 2 T cell receptor beta chains given below trace back to one sample, sequenced in a study of beta chain features in type 1 diabetes (dated by TCRdb to 2017 to 2018). Library preparation used the immunoSEQ multiplex PCR assay. All of the isolated RNA was reverse transcribed with the High Capacity cDNA Reverse Transcription Kit, so expressed TCRB transcripts were sequenced. Imported from immuneACCESS, the table was reduced by TCRdb to in-frame sequences with V and J called. These copies leave out some clones; in studies compared against another copy, an unresolved V gene accounts for under half, and the cause of the remainder is not known. The sample contains about 450,000 clones, 9.5% to 12% of them found a single time. 0.04% to 0.05% of the sample rests with the top ten. Sequencing used naive CD4+ T cells from blood. The sample's cell subset or site label, decoded: true naive CD4+ T cells. These receptor sequences come from a young woman in good health.

Only a few counts were recorded for this clone. The V call is TRBV9, the J call TRBJ2-3, with no clear D. The CDR3 is made up of 13 amino acids. V was pared by 3 bases and J by 2 bases, with 7 bases between. In germline, CDR1 is SGDLS, CDR2 YYNGEE. CDR3 in amino acids: CASSGTFTDTQYF. The CDR3 bases are TGTGCCAGCAGCGGGACCTTCACAGATACGCAGTATTTT.

The chain combines TRBV7-2 with TRBJ2-7, with a possible D match to TRBD1 (6 bases). V was trimmed by 5 bases and J by 6 bases, leaving 14 bases between them. CDR3 size: 13 residues. The germline V gene has CDR1 SGHTA and CDR2 FQGNSA. CDR3 residues: CASSPRGWGEQYF. The CDR3 DNA sequence: TGTGCCAGCAGCCCGAGGGGGTGGGGCGAGCAGTACTTC.